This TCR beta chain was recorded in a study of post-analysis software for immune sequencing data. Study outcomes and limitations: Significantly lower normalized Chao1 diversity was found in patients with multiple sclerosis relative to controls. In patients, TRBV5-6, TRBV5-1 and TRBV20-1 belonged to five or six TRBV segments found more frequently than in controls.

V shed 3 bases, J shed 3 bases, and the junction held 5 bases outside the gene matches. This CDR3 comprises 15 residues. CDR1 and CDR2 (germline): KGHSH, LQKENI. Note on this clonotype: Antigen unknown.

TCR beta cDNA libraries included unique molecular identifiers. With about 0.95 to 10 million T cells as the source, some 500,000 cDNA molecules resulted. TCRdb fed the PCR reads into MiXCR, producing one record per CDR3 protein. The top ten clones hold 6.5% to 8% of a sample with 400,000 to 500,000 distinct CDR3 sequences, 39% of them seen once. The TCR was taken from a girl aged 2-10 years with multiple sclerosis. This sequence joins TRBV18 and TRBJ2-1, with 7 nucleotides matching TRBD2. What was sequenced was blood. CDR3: CASSPGRENYNEQFF. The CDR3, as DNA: TGTGCCAGCTCACCGGGGCGGGAGAACTACAATGAGCAGTTCTTC.